The 7 T cell receptor beta chains below all came from one sample that was sequenced in a study of spatial heterogeneity in lung cancer. Time point specified: sample taken at primary tumor resection. MiXCR was run by TCRdb on the 5' RACE reads, yielding one entry per CDR3 protein. Of 90,000 to 95,000 distinct CDR3 sequences listed, approximately 12% are singletons. The sample was PBMCs, taken at surgery. These receptors were collected from a male donor with early-stage non-small cell lung cancer.

V and J are TRBV25-1 and TRBJ1-2, with D possibly being TRBD1 (6 bases). The length of the CDR3 is 14 residues. V lost 4 bases, J lost 3 bases, and 12 bases lay in between. Germline CDR1 is MGHDK and CDR2 is SYGVNS. In DNA form, the CDR3 reads TGTGCCAGCAGTGCACGGGGGCGGGACTATGGCTACACCTTC. It yields the protein CASSARGRDYGYTF.

This clonotype was seen a few times. CDR3 sequence (DNA): TGTGCCATCCGAGGACTAGCGGGCGGTGAGCAGTTCTTC. This translates into CAIRGLAGGEQFF. This rearrangement joins TRBV10-3 to TRBJ2-1; 11 nucleotides agree with TRBD2. V was clipped by 8 bases and J by 9 bases; unmatched bases: 6. Germline loops: CDR1 ENHRY, CDR2 SYGVKD. The CDR3 contains 13 residues.

This clonotype was seen a few times. The chain is built from TRBV5-1 and TRBJ2-7; 10 positions match TRBD1. V shed 0 bases and J 3 bases; nucleotides not matched to a gene: 6. This CDR3 contains 16 residues. The germline gives CDR1 SGHRS, CDR2 YFSETQ. In DNA form, the CDR3 reads TGCGCCAGCAGCTTGGAAGGACAGGGGGGAATCTACGAGCAGTACTTC. It codes for CASSLEGQGGIYEQYF. The whole variable domain, remainder taken from reference TRBV5-1 and TRBJ2-7, is KAGVTQTPRYLIKTRGQQVTLSCSPISGHRSVSWYQQTPGQGLQFLFEYFSETQRNKGNFPGRFSGRQFSNSRSEMNVSTLELGDSALYLCASSLEGQGGIYEQYFGPGTRLTVT.

In this sample, this clonotype turned up a few times. The gene calls are TRBV24-1 and TRBJ2-3; TRBD2 is a possible D gene (5 bases). Germline V gene data show CDR1 as KGHDR and CDR2 as SFDVKD. The V gene lost 4 bases and the J gene lost 10 bases, with 14 bases spanning the gap. The CDR3 totals 13 residues. The CDR3: CATSEDGRGPQYF. The CDR3 nucleotides read TGTGCCACCAGTGAAGATGGGAGAGGGCCGCAGTATTTT.

The rearrangement uses TRBV29-1 and TRBJ2-3; 12 nucleotides line up with TRBD2. The V segment lost 7 bases and the J segment 1 base; nucleotides outside the gene matches: 3. Germline V gene data show CDR1 as SQVTM and CDR2 as ANQGSEA. The CDR3 has 14 amino acids. The CDR3 region is CSAGTSGRTDTQYF. DNA of the CDR3: TGCAGCGCCGGGACTAGCGGGCGCACAGATACGCAGTATTTT.

This clonotype was found many times. This chain uses TRBV28 with TRBJ2-7; a weak D match, TRBD1 (6 bases). The CDR3 runs 14 residues. V lost 3 bases, J lost 0 bases, and 9 bases lay in between. Looked up from germline, CDR1 is MDHEN and CDR2 is SYDVKM. CDR3 protein: CASSLGTYSYEQYF. The CDR3 bases are TGTGCCAGCAGTTTGGGGACATACTCCTACGAGCAGTACTTC.

This clonotype was observed many times. V gene TRBV20-1 combines with J gene TRBJ2-6; D is perhaps TRBD2 (6 bases). Between the trimmed V and J ends, which lost 0 bases and 0 bases, there was a span of 18 bases. The CDR3 sequence is 19 residues long. Germline V gives CDR1 DFQATT, CDR2 SNEGSKA (reference sequence). The CDR3 bases are TGCAGTGCTAGAGATGCGGCAGGGAGGACTCTCTCTGGGGCCAACGTCCTGACTTTC. As protein: CSARDAAGRTLSGANVLTF.